This is a list of T cell receptor beta chains from one sample in a study of blood T cells in healthy people across ages. TCRdb fed the 5' RACE reads into MiXCR, producing one record per CDR3 protein. The sample yields approximately 800,000 distinct CDR3 sequences, about 25% seen once. The sample was also linked to a second study, of T cells of mothers and their children.

Material for sequencing was blood. These receptors originate from a boy aged 10-17 years in good health. Each CDR3 is given with its conserved first and last residue. The order of the fields is clone size, D gene, J gene, V gene, CDR3 protein, CDR3 DNA. The D gene is left open where the match is weak. Rows may omit the clone size; those that give it use once, few, many or a size class.

. . TRBJ2-5 TRBV7-2 CASSAQGRMETQYF TGTGCCAGCAGCGCCCAGGGCAGGATGGAGACCCAGTACTTC
. . TRBJ2-3 TRBV7-2 CASSFTGGATDTQYF TGTGCCAGCAGCTTTACGGGGGGCGCAACAGATACGCAGTATTTT
many TRBD1 TRBJ2-1 TRBV3-1 CASSPPGTGGYNEQFF TGTGCCAGCAGCCCACCGGGGACAGGTGGCTACAATGAGCAGTTCTTC
. . TRBJ2-5 TRBV25-1 CASTRLGRQETQYF TGTGCCAGCACCCGACTGGGGCGTCAAGAGACCCAGTACTTC
. . TRBJ1-1 TRBV18 CASSSGNEAFF TGTGCCAGCTCATCCGGGAATGAAGCTTTCTTT
few TRBD1 TRBJ2-5 TRBV10-3 CAISEVWGQSRQETQYF TGTGCCATCAGTGAAGTTTGGGGACAGTCCAGACAAGAGACCCAGTACTTC
. TRBD1 TRBJ2-7 TRBV20-1 CSAIRPTGASYEQYF TGCAGTGCTATTCGACCAACAGGGGCATCCTACGAGCAGTACTTC
few . TRBJ2-5 TRBV5-4 CASSYNWDNKETQYF TGTGCCAGCAGCTACAATTGGGACAATAAAGAGACCCAGTACTTC
. . TRBJ2-1 TRBV4-3 CASSQDQGWWAGEGNEQFF TGCGCCAGCAGCCAAGATCAAGGTTGGTGGGCGGGCGAAGGCAATGAGCAGTTCTTC
many . TRBJ2-7 TRBV4-2 CASSQNKEQYF TGTGCCAGCAGCCAAAATAAGGAGCAGTACTTC
. TRBD2 TRBJ2-5 TRBV3-1 CASSQVIAGGGETQYF TGTGCCAGCAGCCAAGTGATAGCGGGGGGGGGAGAGACCCAGTACTTC
. . TRBJ2-7 TRBV11-1 CASSFLGQSSEQYF TGTGCCAGCAGCTTCCTAGGACAGTCCAGCGAGCAGTACTTC
. . TRBJ2-1 TRBV7-3 CASSWGGEGTTQFF TGTGCCAGCAGCTGGGGGGGCGAGGGGACTACGCAGTTCTTC
. TRBD1 TRBJ2-1 TRBV24-1 CATSASDRGWGEQFF TGTGCCACCAGCGCCTCGGACAGGGGGTGGGGTGAGCAGTTCTTC
. TRBD1 TRBJ2-1 TRBV20-1 CSARKTGSIYNEQFF TGCAGTGCTAGGAAGACAGGGAGCATTTACAATGAGCAGTTCTTC
. . TRBJ2-6 TRBV20-1 CSARDPRGGANVLTF TGCAGTGCTAGAGATCCCCGAGGAGGGGCCAACGTCCTGACTTTC
. . TRBJ2-6 TRBV11-2 CASSSDRGVISGANVLTF TGTGCCAGCAGTTCGGACCGCGGAGTTATCTCTGGGGCCAACGTCCTGACTTTC
. . TRBJ2-5 TRBV7-9 CGSSSHRDTQETRYF TGTGGCAGCAGCTCGCACCGGGACACCCAAGAGACCCGGTACTTC
few . TRBJ2-7 TRBV15 CATSGDSYEQYF TGTGCCACCAGCGGAGACAGCTACGAGCAGTACTTC
few . TRBJ2-7 TRBV12-3/TRBV12-4 CASSYISLRDEQYF TGTGCCAGCAGTTATATCTCTCTTCGTGACGAGCAGTACTTC
. TRBD2 TRBJ2-3 TRBV6-2/TRBV6-3 CASSYFGLAGDTQYF TGTGCCAGCAGTTACTTTGGACTAGCGGGAGATACGCAGTATTTT
few . TRBJ2-7 TRBV13 CASSRSDGPSYEQYF TGTGCCAGCAGCAGGTCGGACGGTCCCTCCTACGAGCAGTACTTC
. . TRBJ2-2 TRBV5-6 CASSFDLNTGELFF TGTGCCAGCAGCTTTGACCTGAACACCGGGGAGCTGTTTTTT
. . TRBJ1-4 TRBV7-9 CASSLGDFLPAEKLFF TGTGCCAGCAGCTTAGGGGACTTTCTACCGGCTGAAAAACTGTTTTTT
few . TRBJ1-1 TRBV5-1 CASSFTGRNTEAFF TGCGCCAGCAGCTTCACAGGGAGGAACACTGAAGCTTTCTTT
. TRBD2 TRBJ2-5 TRBV3-1 CASSQGGLDEQETQYF TGTGCCAGCAGCCAAGGCGGACTAGACGAACAAGAGACCCAGTACTTC
few TRBD1 TRBJ1-2 TRBV7-9 CASSLGGQGATGYTF TGTGCCAGCAGCTTAGGGGGACAGGGGGCGACTGGCTACACCTTC
once . TRBJ1-4 TRBV20-1 CSARDPRTEKLFF TGCAGTGCTAGAGACCCCCGGACTGAAAAACTGTTTTTT
. . TRBJ1-1 TRBV4-1 CASRDTGLNTEAFF TGCGCCAGCAGAGACACAGGATTGAACACTGAAGCTTTCTTT
. . TRBJ2-3 TRBV6-2/TRBV6-3 CASSYRAGLTDTQYF TGTGCCAGCAGTTACCGGGCGGGGCTGACAGATACGCAGTATTTT
few . TRBJ1-1 TRBV6-6 CASISVEALGTEAFF TGTGCCAGCATCTCGGTAGAGGCCTTAGGCACTGAAGCTTTCTTT
. . TRBJ1-1 TRBV20-1 CSAAPRLNTEAFF TGCAGTGCTGCGCCACGGTTGAACACTGAAGCTTTCTTT
. TRBD1 TRBJ2-5 TRBV4-2 CASSQADRGSEETQYF TGTGCCAGCAGCCAGGCGGACAGGGGTAGTGAGGAGACCCAGTACTTC
. . TRBJ2-2 TRBV18 CASSPVTGELFF TGTGCCAGCTCCCCGGTCACCGGGGAGCTGTTTTTT
few TRBD1 TRBJ1-1 TRBV29-1 CSVGQILMNTEAFF TGCAGCGTGGGACAGATTTTGATGAACACTGAAGCTTTCTTT
. . TRBJ1-4 TRBV4-2 CASSPTVSQEKLFF TGTGCCAGCAGCCCGACAGTGTCTCAGGAAAAACTGTTTTTT
. . TRBJ2-1 TRBV9 CASSASSSYNEQFF TGTGCCAGCAGCGCTTCGAGCTCCTACAATGAGCAGTTCTTC
few . TRBJ1-4 TRBV28 CASISSLGGGEKLFF TGTGCCAGCATCTCGAGCCTGGGGGGAGGGGAAAAACTGTTTTTT
. TRBD2 TRBJ2-2 TRBV7-6 CASSLRLAVRTGELFF TGTGCCAGCAGCTTAAGGCTAGCGGTTAGGACCGGAGAGCTGTTTTTT
few . TRBJ2-5 TRBV28 CASSLYRNQETQYF TGTGCCAGCAGTTTATACAGAAACCAAGAGACCCAGTACTTC
. . TRBJ2-5 TRBV9 CASSVGAQTAGETQYF TGTGCCAGCAGCGTAGGGGCCCAAACGGCGGGTGAGACCCAGTACTTC
. . TRBJ1-1 TRBV5-1 CASRKTGEGPNTEAFF TGCGCCAGCCGGAAGACAGGAGAAGGGCCAAACACTGAAGCTTTCTTT
. TRBD1 TRBJ1-2 TRBV25-1 CASSQSGTGGYGYTF TGTGCCAGCAGCCAATCCGGGACAGGGGGCTATGGCTACACCTTC
many TRBD1 TRBJ2-5 TRBV25-1 CASSVTGGETQYF TGTGCCAGCAGTGTGACAGGGGGCGAGACCCAGTACTTC
. . TRBJ1-1 TRBV7-9 CASSSGPGPEAFF TGTGCCAGCAGCTCCGGTCCGGGGCCTGAAGCTTTCTTT
. TRBD1 TRBJ2-7 TRBV4-1 CASRSYQGALSYEQYF TGCGCCAGCAGGTCCTACCAGGGGGCGCTTTCCTACGAGCAGTACTTC
. . TRBJ2-1 TRBV20-1 CSAPKTSIDNEQFF TGCAGTGCTCCCAAGACTAGTATAGACAATGAGCAGTTCTTC